This T cell receptor (beta chain) was sequenced for a study of OX40 agonist ivuxolimab in advanced cancers. Study results and limitations: CD4+ and CD8+ blood T cells expanded clonally by week 6 at 0.1 to 3.0 mg/kg.

Note on this clone: Its target is unknown. A read error may account for a junction end that differs from germline. This specimen includes other DNA sequences encoding the same CDR3.

Generated by immunoSEQ multiplex PCR, the TCRdb table keeps only in-frame clones and is missing some. The repertoire holds about 70,000 clones, with around four fifths as singletons. This sample comprised CD4+ or CD8+ T cells sorted from blood, obtained in a trial of the OX40 agonist ivuxolimab. This sequence originates from an adult with an advanced solid tumor such as melanoma, head and neck, liver or kidney cancer.

This CDR3 is CSVRQGINNNNEQFF. The CDR3 DNA reads TGTAGCGTAAGACAGGGAATCAACAACAACAATGAGCAGTTCTTC. This chain joins TRBV29-1 and TRBJ2-1, with 7 bases that match TRBD1. The CDR3 runs 15 residues. Germline CDR1 and CDR2: SQVTM and ANQGSEA.